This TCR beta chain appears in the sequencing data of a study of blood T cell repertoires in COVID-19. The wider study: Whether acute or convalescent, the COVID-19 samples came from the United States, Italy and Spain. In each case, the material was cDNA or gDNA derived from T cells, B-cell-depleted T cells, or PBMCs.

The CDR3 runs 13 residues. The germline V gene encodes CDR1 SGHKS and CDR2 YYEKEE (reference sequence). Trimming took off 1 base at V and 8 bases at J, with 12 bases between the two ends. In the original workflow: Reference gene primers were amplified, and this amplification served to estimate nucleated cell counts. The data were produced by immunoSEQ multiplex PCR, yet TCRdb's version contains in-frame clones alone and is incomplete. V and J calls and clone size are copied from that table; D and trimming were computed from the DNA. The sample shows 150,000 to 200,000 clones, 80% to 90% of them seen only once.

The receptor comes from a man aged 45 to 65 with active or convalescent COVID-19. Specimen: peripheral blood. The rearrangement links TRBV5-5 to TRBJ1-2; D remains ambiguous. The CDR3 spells CASSLPRGEGYTF. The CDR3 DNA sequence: TGTGCCAGCAGCTTGCCCCGGGGTGAGGGCTACACCTTC. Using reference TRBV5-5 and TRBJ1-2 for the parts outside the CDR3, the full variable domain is DAGVTQSPTHLIKTRGQQVTLRCSPISGHKSVSWYQQVLGQGPQFIFQYYEKEERGRGNFPDRFSARQFPNYSSELNVNALLLGDSALYLCASSLPRGEGYTFGSGTRLTVV.